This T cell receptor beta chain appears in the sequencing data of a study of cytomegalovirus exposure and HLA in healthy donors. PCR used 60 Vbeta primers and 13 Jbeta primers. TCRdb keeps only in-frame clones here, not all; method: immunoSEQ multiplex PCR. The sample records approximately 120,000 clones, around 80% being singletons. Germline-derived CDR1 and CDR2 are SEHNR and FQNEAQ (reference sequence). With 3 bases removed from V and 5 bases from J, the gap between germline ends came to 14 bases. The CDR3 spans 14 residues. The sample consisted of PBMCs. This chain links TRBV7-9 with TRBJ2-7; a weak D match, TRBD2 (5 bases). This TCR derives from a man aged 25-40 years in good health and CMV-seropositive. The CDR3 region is CASSFGGRTDEQYF. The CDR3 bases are TGTGCCAGCAGCTTTGGCGGTCGGACTGACGAGCAGTACTTC.